This TCR beta chain was sequenced for a study of shared clonotypes between healthy human individuals. About this clone: Other nucleotide sequences from this sample produce the same CDR3.

Sequenced by immunoSEQ multiplex PCR; TCRdb stores in-frame clones only, minus some. The sample carries over a million clones, 65% to 75% recorded once. Germline CDR1 is SNHLY and CDR2 is FYNNEI. The CDR3 totals 12 residues. Trimming cost V 6 bases and J 4 bases, with 8 bases left between them. The clonotype originates from a man aged 18 to 35 in good health. The sequencing sample was made of memory CD4+ T cells sorted from blood. Subset indicated: CD45RA-negative fraction. The V gene is TRBV2, the J gene TRBJ2-3; a possible D gene is TRBD1 (5 bases). The CDR3 protein is CASRGAADTQYF. CDR3 in DNA: TGTGCCAGCAGAGGGGCCGCAGATACGCAGTATTTT.